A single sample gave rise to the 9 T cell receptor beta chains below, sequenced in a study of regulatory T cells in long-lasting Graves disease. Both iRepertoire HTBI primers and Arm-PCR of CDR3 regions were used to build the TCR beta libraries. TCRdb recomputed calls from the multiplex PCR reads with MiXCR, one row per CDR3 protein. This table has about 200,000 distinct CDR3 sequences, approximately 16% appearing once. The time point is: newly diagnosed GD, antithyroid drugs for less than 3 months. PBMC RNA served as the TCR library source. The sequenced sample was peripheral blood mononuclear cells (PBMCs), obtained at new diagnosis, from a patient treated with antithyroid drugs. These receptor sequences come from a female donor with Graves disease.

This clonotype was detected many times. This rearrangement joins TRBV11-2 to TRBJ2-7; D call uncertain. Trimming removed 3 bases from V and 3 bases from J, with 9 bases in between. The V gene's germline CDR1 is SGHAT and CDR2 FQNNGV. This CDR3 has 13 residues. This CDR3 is CASSFLEHYEQYF. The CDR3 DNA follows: TGTGCCAGCAGCTTCCTCGAACACTACGAGCAGTACTTC.

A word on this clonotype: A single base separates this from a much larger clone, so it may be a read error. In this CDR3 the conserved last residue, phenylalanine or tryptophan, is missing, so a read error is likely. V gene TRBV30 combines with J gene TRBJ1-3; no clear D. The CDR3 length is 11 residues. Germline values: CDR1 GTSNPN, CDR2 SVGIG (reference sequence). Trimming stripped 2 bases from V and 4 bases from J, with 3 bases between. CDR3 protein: CAWSLGNTIYL. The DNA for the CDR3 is TGTGCCTGGAGTCTCGGAAACACCATATATCTT.

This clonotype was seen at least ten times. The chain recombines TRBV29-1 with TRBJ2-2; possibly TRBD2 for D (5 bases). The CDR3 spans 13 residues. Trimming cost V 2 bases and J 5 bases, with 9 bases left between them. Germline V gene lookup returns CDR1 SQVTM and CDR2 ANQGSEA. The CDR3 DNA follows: TGCAGCGTTGAACTAGCTGGGACCGGGGAGCTGTTTTTT. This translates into CSVELAGTGELFF.

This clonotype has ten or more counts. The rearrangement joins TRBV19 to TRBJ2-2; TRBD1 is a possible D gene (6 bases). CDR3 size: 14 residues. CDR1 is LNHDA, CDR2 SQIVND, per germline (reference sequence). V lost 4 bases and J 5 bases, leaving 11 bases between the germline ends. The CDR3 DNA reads TGTGCCAGTAGTAGGTCAGGGGTTACCGGGGAGCTGTTTTTT. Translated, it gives CASSRSGVTGELFF.

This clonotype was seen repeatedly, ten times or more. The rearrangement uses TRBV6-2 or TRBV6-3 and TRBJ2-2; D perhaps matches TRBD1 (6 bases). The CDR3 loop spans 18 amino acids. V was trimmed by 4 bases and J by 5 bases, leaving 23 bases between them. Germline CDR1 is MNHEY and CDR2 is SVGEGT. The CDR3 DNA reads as TGTGCCAGCAGTTTCCCCAAGACAGGCTTCGGTCCTACCGGGGAGCTGTTTTTT. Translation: CASSFPKTGFGPTGELFF.

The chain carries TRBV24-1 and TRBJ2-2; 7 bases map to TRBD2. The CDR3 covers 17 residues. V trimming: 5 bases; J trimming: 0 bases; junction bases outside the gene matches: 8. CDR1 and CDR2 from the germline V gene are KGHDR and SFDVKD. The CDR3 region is CATSGTERGSNTGELFF. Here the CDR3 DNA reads TGTGCCACCAGTGGCACCGAGCGGGGTTCGAACACCGGGGAGCTGTTTTTT.

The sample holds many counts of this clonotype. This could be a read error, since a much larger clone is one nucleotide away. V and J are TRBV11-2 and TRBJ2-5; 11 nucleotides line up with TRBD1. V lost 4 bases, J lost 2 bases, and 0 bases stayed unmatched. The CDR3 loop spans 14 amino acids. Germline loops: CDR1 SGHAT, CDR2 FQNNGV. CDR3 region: CASSWDRGQETQYF. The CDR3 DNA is TGTGCCAGCAGCTGGGACAGGGGGCAAGAGACCCAGTACTTC.

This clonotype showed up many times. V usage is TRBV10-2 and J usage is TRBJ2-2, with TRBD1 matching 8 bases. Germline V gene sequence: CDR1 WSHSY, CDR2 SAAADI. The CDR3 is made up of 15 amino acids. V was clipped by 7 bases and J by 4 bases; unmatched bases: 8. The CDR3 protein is CASTQAGGSTGELFF. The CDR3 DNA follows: TGCGCCAGCACCCAGGCAGGGGGCTCCACCGGGGAGCTGTTTTTT.

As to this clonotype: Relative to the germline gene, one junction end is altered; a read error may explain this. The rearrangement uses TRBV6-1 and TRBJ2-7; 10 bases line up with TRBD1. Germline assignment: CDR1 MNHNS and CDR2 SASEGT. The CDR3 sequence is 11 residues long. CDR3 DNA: TGTGCCCGCAGGACAGGGGGCGAGCAGTACTTC. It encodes CARRTGGEQYF.